This T cell receptor (beta chain) was retrieved from a study of OX40 agonist ivuxolimab in advanced cancers. Looking at the study overall: The patients' treatment was ivuxolimab, an agonistic anti-OX40 (CD134) antibody. Averaging about 60 years in age, with a range of roughly 20 to 90, the cohort was about 85% male.

The CDR3 length is 13 residues. CDR1 and CDR2 from the germline V gene are SGHAT and FQNNGV. V shed 0 bases and J shed 9 bases, with 11 bases lying between them. Produced via immunoSEQ multiplex PCR; TCRdb's table is partial and in-frame only. The data contain 34,000 or so clones, just under 90% of them singletons. The count of this clone is one. The starting material was CD4+ or CD8+ T cells sorted from blood, obtained in a trial of the OX40 agonist ivuxolimab. This TCR came from an adult with an advanced solid tumor such as melanoma, head and neck, liver or kidney cancer. J is TRBJ1-1 and V is TRBV11-2; D remains unclear. The CDR3 spells CASSLDLAEKAFF. Written as DNA, the CDR3 is TGTGCCAGCAGCTTAGATCTGGCAGAAAAAGCTTTCTTT.